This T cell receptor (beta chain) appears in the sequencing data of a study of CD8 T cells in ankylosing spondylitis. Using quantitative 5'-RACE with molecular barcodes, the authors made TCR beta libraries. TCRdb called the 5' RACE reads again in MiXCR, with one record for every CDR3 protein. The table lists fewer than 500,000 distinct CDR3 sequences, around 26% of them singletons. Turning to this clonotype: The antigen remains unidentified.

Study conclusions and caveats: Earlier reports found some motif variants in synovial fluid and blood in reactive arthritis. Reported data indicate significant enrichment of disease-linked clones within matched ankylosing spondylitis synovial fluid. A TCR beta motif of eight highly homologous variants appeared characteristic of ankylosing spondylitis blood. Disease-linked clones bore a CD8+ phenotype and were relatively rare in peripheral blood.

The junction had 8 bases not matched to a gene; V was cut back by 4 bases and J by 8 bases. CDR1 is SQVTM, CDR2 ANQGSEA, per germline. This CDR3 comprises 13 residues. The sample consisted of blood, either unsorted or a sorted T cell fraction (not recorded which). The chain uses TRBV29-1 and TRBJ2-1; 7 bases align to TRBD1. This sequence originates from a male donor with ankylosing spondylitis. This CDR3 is CSVVRGLGYEQFF. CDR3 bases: TGCAGCGTTGTAAGGGGGCTGGGGTATGAGCAGTTCTTC.